The clone carrying this TCR beta chain was picked up many times. These data are taken from a study of neurological immune-mediated disorders. TCRdb independently ran MiXCR on the 5' RACE reads; one entry per CDR3 protein. The sample records about 74,000 distinct CDR3 sequences, 4% to 6% being singletons. Between the trimmed V and J ends, which lost 7 bases and 7 bases, there was a span of 14 bases. There are 14 residues in the CDR3. Germline V gives CDR1 MNHEY, CDR2 SVGEGT. This TCR derives from a man between 18 and 29 years old with multiple sclerosis. The gene calls are TRBV6-2 or TRBV6-3 and TRBJ1-6, with TRBD1 as a possible D gene (6 bases). The specimen was PBMCs. The CDR3 region is CASKTDRLNSPLHF. The CDR3 DNA reads as TGTGCCAGCAAGACCGACAGGCTAAATTCACCCCTCCACTTT.